This passage covers 17 T cell receptor beta chains from one sample sequenced in a study of T cell responses to AZD1222 COVID-19 vaccine. This table comes from immunoSEQ multiplex PCR, and its TCRdb copy is limited to in-frame clones, with some not included. The sample carries about 97,000 clones, roughly 84% recorded once. Sequenced material: peripheral blood, taken on day 0 of AZD1222 vaccination. The receptors come from an adult in good health.

This sequence joins TRBV29-1 and TRBJ1-5; D unclear. The germline V and J ends were trimmed by 4 bases and 7 bases, with 14 bases remaining between them. The CDR3 is made up of 13 amino acids. Germline CDR1 SQVTM, CDR2 ANQGSEA. CDR3 nucleotides: TGCAGCGTTGGGGAACCTCGAGAACAGCCCCAGCATTTT. Its protein is CSVGEPREQPQHF.

The chain is built from TRBV7-8 and TRBJ2-6, with D maybe TRBD2 (5 bases). The V gene lost 5 bases and the J gene lost 0 bases, with 20 bases spanning the gap. Germline values: CDR1 SGHVS, CDR2 FQNEAQ. CDR3 length: 19 amino acids. CDR3 bases: TGTGCCAGCAGCCCCCCCGGGATGGGCTCCCTCTCTGGGGCCAACGTCCTGACTTTC. Translating it yields CASSPPGMGSLSGANVLTF. Variable domain in full (rest from reference TRBV7-8 and TRBJ2-6): GAGVSQSPRYKVAKRGQDVALRCDPISGHVSLFWYQQALGQGPEFLTYFQNEAQLDKSGLPSDRFFAERPEGSVSTLKIQRTQQEDSAVYLCASSPPGMGSLSGANVLTFGAGSRLTVL.

The chain recombines TRBV10-1 with TRBJ2-3, with a weak D call TRBD1 (7 bases). The CDR3 sequence is 14 residues long. The germline CDR1 and CDR2 sequences are WNHNN and SYGVQD (reference sequence). V gave up 4 bases and J gave up 5 bases, with 13 bases separating them. The CDR3 region is CASSGPQGGDTQYF. In DNA, the CDR3 is TGCGCCAGCAGTGGCCCGCAGGGGGGAGATACGCAGTATTTT.

The chain links TRBV27 to TRBJ1-4; weak D call: TRBD1 (6 bases). The V and J ends lost 2 bases and 4 bases respectively, with 8 bases between them. Germline-derived CDR1 and CDR2 are MNHEY and SMNVEV (reference sequence). The CDR3 is 14 residues long. The CDR3 here is CASSLTRGNEKLFF. DNA for the CDR3: TGTGCCAGCAGTTTAACCAGGGGTAATGAAAAACTGTTTTTT.

The genes are TRBV6-4 and TRBJ2-3; TRBD2 aligns across 11 bases. The length of the CDR3 is 15 residues. From germline, CDR1 is MRHNA and CDR2 SNTAGT. With 4 bases clipped from V and 4 bases from J, the junction kept 4 bases outside the gene matches. This CDR3 reads CASSATSGEADTQYF. DNA of the CDR3: TGTGCCAGCAGTGCGACTAGCGGGGAAGCAGATACGCAGTATTTT.

This chain joins TRBV7-9 and TRBJ1-1, with D perhaps matching TRBD1 (5 bases). The CDR3 has 15 amino acids. Trimming removed 5 bases from V and 5 bases from J, with 18 bases in between. Per the germline V gene, CDR1 is SEHNR and CDR2 is FQNEAQ (reference sequence). The CDR3 nucleotides read TGTGCCAGCAGCGGAAGGATGGGGGGAGGGACTGAAGCTTTCTTT. It codes for CASSGRMGGGTEAFF.

This sequence joins TRBV5-1 and TRBJ1-2, with unresolved D. Looked up from germline, CDR1 is SGHRS and CDR2 is YFSETQ. The CDR3 covers 13 residues. V gave up 2 bases and J gave up 8 bases, with 13 bases separating them. CDR3 loop: CASSFTPLGGYTF. The CDR3 coding sequence is TGCGCCAGCAGCTTCACCCCCTTGGGCGGCTACACCTTC.

The rearrangement joins TRBV5-4 to TRBJ1-2; D might be TRBD1 (5 bases). This CDR3 contains 16 residues. The ends were cut back, 0 bases at V and 1 base at J, with 13 bases in the middle. The germline V gene has CDR1 SGHNT and CDR2 YYREEE (reference sequence). CDR3 DNA: TGTGCCAGCAGCTTGGACCTCGACAGCTATAACTATGGCTACACCTTC. The encoded protein is CASSLDLDSYNYGYTF.

This clone was seen once. This chain uses TRBV4-1 with TRBJ2-7; D may be TRBD2 (8 bases). This CDR3 is built from 18 residues. Between the trimmed V and J ends, which lost 0 bases and 2 bases, there was a span of 20 bases. Germline assignment: CDR1 MGHRA and CDR2 YSYEKL. CDR3 loop: CASSQEYLRGDRTYEQYF. The CDR3 nucleotides are TGCGCCAGCAGCCAAGAATACCTGCGGGGGGACAGAACCTACGAGCAGTACTTC.

V and J are TRBV12-5 and TRBJ1-1; D not resolved. V was clipped by 3 bases and J by 5 bases, with 10 bases between them. Germline CDR1 and CDR2: LGHNT and FRNRAP. The CDR3 extends over 13 amino acids. CDR3 sequence: CASGFAGYTEAFF. The CDR3 coding sequence is TGTGCTAGTGGTTTTGCGGGTTATACTGAAGCTTTCTTT.

The gene calls are TRBV28 and TRBJ2-7, with D unclear. CDR3 size: 11 residues. Germline V gene lookup returns CDR1 MDHEN and CDR2 SYDVKM. V was clipped by 6 bases and J by 0 bases, with 3 bases between them. As DNA, the CDR3 is TGTGCCAGCAGACGCTCCTACGAGCAGTACTTC. Its protein product is CASRRSYEQYF.

Notes on this clone: The sample contains more than one DNA sequence encoding this CDR3. The chain has TRBV19 and TRBJ1-5; D is unclear. V was pared by 1 base and J by 1 base, with 5 bases between. CDR3 length: 14 residues. The germline V gene has CDR1 LNHDA and CDR2 SQIVND (reference sequence). CDR3 sequence reads: CASSIAGSNQPQHF. The CDR3 DNA follows: TGTGCCAGTAGTATAGCCGGCAGCAATCAGCCCCAGCATTTT.

This clone was seen a few times. The chain links TRBV19 to TRBJ2-2; 8 nucleotides line up with TRBD1. The junction had 2 bases not matched to a gene; V was cut back by 8 bases and J by 0 bases. The CDR3 contains 14 residues. Germline CDR1 LNHDA, CDR2 SQIVND (reference sequence). This chain's CDR3 is CASAGQANTGELFF. CDR3 in DNA: TGTGCCAGTGCGGGACAGGCGAACACCGGGGAGCTGTTTTTT.

This chain links TRBV19 with TRBJ2-5; no firm D call. Trimming left V 5 bases short and J 1 base short, with 11 bases between. Germline CDR1 and CDR2: LNHDA and SQIVND (reference sequence). The CDR3 is 14 amino acids. CDR3 amino acids: CASSFWGFQETQYF. CDR3 in DNA: TGTGCCAGTAGTTTTTGGGGATTCCAAGAGACCCAGTACTTC.

The chain has TRBV3-1 (or the pseudogene TRBV3-2) and TRBJ1-2; tentative D call: TRBD1 (5 bases). The V end was cut by 3 bases, the J end by 7 bases, with 15 bases between. The CDR3 runs to 14 residues. Germline assignment: CDR1 LGHDT and CDR2 YNNKEL (reference sequence). The CDR3 region is CASSQRDLRGGYTF. As DNA, the CDR3 is TGTGCCAGCAGCCAGCGGGACCTTCGGGGTGGCTACACCTTC.

V gene TRBV10-1 combines with J gene TRBJ2-7; D perhaps matches TRBD2 (6 bases). The V and J ends lost 5 bases and 6 bases respectively, with 14 bases between them. The germline gives CDR1 WNHNN, CDR2 SYGVQD (reference sequence). The length of the CDR3 is 13 residues. CDR3 sequence reads: CASSRDGGSEQYF. DNA for the CDR3: TGCGCCAGCAGTCGGGACGGAGGGTCCGAGCAGTACTTC.

This chain uses TRBV15 with TRBJ2-7, with 7 positions matching TRBD1. Per the germline V gene, CDR1 is LNHNV and CDR2 is YYDKDF (reference sequence). This CDR3 has 15 residues. With 0 bases clipped from V and 5 bases from J, the junction kept 7 bases outside the gene matches. CDR3 nucleotide sequence: TGTGCCACCAGCAGAGATCTGGGACAGTTTCACGAGCAGTACTTC. Protein product: CATSRDLGQFHEQYF.